Following are 10 T cell receptor beta chains from one sample sequenced in a study of cytomegalovirus exposure and HLA in healthy donors. PCR amplification relied on 60 Vbeta primers (plus 13 Jbeta primers). Data came from immunoSEQ multiplex PCR; TCRdb stores just in-frame clones and leaves some out. The table shows fewer than 90,000 clones, with under 80% occurring only once. Material: PBMCs. All receptors derive from a man younger than 45 in good health and CMV-seropositive.

J is TRBJ1-3 and V is TRBV6-1, with TRBD1 identical over 9 bases. This CDR3 has 17 residues. V was pared by 0 bases and J by 1 base, with 4 bases of the junction left unmatched. CDR1 is MNHNS and CDR2 is SASEGT in the germline V gene. DNA of the CDR3: TGTGCCAGCAGTGAAGCCCGGGACAGGGTTTCTGGAAACACCATATATTTT. Translation gives CASSEARDRVSGNTIYF.

The chain uses TRBV19 and TRBJ2-1; 7 nucleotides align to TRBD2. Germline values: CDR1 LNHDA, CDR2 SQIVND (reference sequence). With 9 bases clipped from V and 4 bases from J, the junction kept 9 bases outside the gene matches. This CDR3 comprises 14 residues. The CDR3 region has the DNA TGTGCCAGCACGGGGGGATCAGTGTACAATGAGCAGTTCTTC. Translated, it gives CASTGGSVYNEQFF.

This chain uses TRBV11-3 with TRBJ1-3; D may be TRBD1 (5 bases). In germline, CDR1 is SGHNT, CDR2 YENEEA. CDR3 size: 15 residues. Trimming stripped 6 bases from V and 0 bases from J, with 12 bases between. The CDR3 is CASRGLTISGNTIYF. The CDR3 DNA reads TGTGCCAGCAGGGGACTTACCATCTCTGGAAACACCATATATTTT.

This rearrangement joins TRBV5-1 to TRBJ2-3, with 11 bases that match TRBD2. Per germline, CDR1 SGHRS and CDR2 YFSETQ. Losses at the gene ends were 3 bases for V and 5 bases for J; bases not matched to a gene: 8. CDR3 length: 16 residues. The CDR3 region is CASSSFSGGAEDTQYF. Written as DNA, the CDR3 is TGCGCCAGCAGCTCCTTTAGCGGGGGGGCGGAAGATACGCAGTATTTT. Based on the CDR3 plus reference TRBV5-1 and TRBJ2-3, the full variable domain is KAGVTQTPRYLIKTRGQQVTLSCSPISGHRSVSWYQQTPGQGLQFLFEYFSETQRNKGNFPGRFSGRQFSNSRSEMNVSTLELGDSALYLCASSSFSGGAEDTQYFGPGTRLTVL.

V usage is TRBV19 and J usage is TRBJ2-2, with TRBD2 matching 7 bases. The CDR3 totals 16 residues. Per germline, CDR1 LNHDA and CDR2 SQIVND (reference sequence). V was clipped by 2 bases and J by 6 bases; unmatched bases: 9. The CDR3 region has the DNA TGTGCCAGTAGTATACGGGGCGGGGGAGTGGCCGGGGAGCTGTTTTTT. It yields the protein CASSIRGGGVAGELFF.

This clone appeared a few times. The J gene is TRBJ1-5, the V gene TRBV27; 11 bases agree with TRBD1. The CDR3 has 14 residues. The germline CDR1 and CDR2 sequences are MNHEY and SMNVEV (reference sequence). V lost 7 bases and J lost 6; bases outside the gene matches: 5. CDR3 DNA: TGTGCCAGCACGGGACAGGGGGTTGGTCAGCCCCAGCATTTT. Its translation is CASTGQGVGQPQHF.

This clone was counted a few times. This chain uses TRBV28 with TRBJ2-1, with a possible D match to TRBD1 (5 bases). The V gene lost 6 bases and the J gene lost 8 bases, with 14 bases spanning the gap. The V gene's germline CDR1 is MDHEN and CDR2 SYDVKM. The CDR3 covers 13 residues. DNA for the CDR3: TGTGCCAGCAGATTCAGGGTCACGGATGAGCAGTTCTTC. It yields the protein CASRFRVTDEQFF.

This clone showed up just a few times. V gene TRBV2 combines with J gene TRBJ2-7, with no clear D. Trimming removed 1 base at V and 2 bases at J, with 12 bases between. The CDR3 covers 15 residues. CDR1 is SNHLY and CDR2 is FYNNEI in the germline V gene. CDR3 sequence (DNA): TGTGCCAGCAGTGAAGGTTCTCACAAAACCTACGAGCAGTACTTC. Its protein product is CASSEGSHKTYEQYF.

DNA of the CDR3: TGTGCCAGTACCTTTAACGGACTAGCGGGGGACGGCGGGGAGCTGTTTTTT. This encodes CASTFNGLAGDGGELFF. The chain carries TRBV19 and TRBJ2-2; 13 bases match TRBD2. From germline, CDR1 is LNHDA and CDR2 SQIVND (reference sequence). This CDR3 contains 17 residues. With 7 bases clipped from V and 7 bases from J, the junction kept 12 bases outside the gene matches. The whole variable domain, remainder taken from reference TRBV19 and TRBJ2-2, is DGGITQSPKYLFRKEGQNVTLSCEQNLNHDAMYWYRQDPGQGLRLIYYSQIVNDFQKGDIAEGYSVSREKKESFPLTVTSAQKNPTAFYLCASTFNGLAGDGGELFFGEGSRLTVL.

In nucleotides, the CDR3 is TGTGCCAGCATGAGGGACAGTACCTTGGATACGCAGTATTTT. Translating it yields CASMRDSTLDTQYF. The J gene is TRBJ2-3, the V gene TRBV2, with TRBD1 matching 7 bases. V lost 7 bases and J lost 6; bases outside the gene matches: 10. Germline CDR1 SNHLY, CDR2 FYNNEI. CDR3 length: 14 residues.